Shown below are 10 T cell receptor beta chains from a single sample sequenced in a study of blood T cell repertoires in COVID-19. Here immunoSEQ multiplex PCR was the method, and the copy in TCRdb shows in-frame clones only, minus some. The table shows about 87,000 clones, with roughly 76% occurring only once. Input material: peripheral blood. The source is a woman in her 50s with acute or convalescent COVID-19.

The chain is built from TRBV7-2 and TRBJ1-1; D is uncertain. The V end was cut by 6 bases, the J end by 5 bases, with 13 bases between. This CDR3 has 13 residues. The germline V gene encodes CDR1 SGHTA and CDR2 FQGNSA. The CDR3 DNA is TGTGCCAGCAGAGGAGGACCGCAAACTGAAGCTTTCTTT. It specifies CASRGGPQTEAFF.

This clone has more than one count but fewer than ten. The chain links TRBV10-3 to TRBJ2-7; no definite D call. CDR1 ENHRY and CDR2 SYGVKD come from the germline V gene. There are 11 residues in the CDR3. V dropped 3 bases and J dropped 6 bases, with 6 bases sitting between them. CDR3 sequence reads: CAISDRSEQYF. The DNA of the CDR3 is TGTGCCATCAGTGATAGGAGCGAGCAGTACTTC.

This chain uses TRBV2 with TRBJ2-2; D call uncertain. Per the germline V gene, CDR1 is SNHLY and CDR2 is FYNNEI. Trimming removed 4 bases at V and 0 bases at J, with 12 bases between. This CDR3 region has 16 residues. The CDR3 DNA sequence: TGTGCCAGCAGTGTTAGGCGGATAGCGAACACCGGGGAGCTGTTTTTT. It encodes CASSVRRIANTGELFF.

The chain couples TRBV28 to TRBJ1-2, with D perhaps TRBD1 (6 bases). V was trimmed by 1 base and J by 4 bases, leaving 10 bases between them. The V gene's germline CDR1 is MDHEN and CDR2 SYDVKM. CDR3 length: 14 amino acids. CDR3 residues: CASSLFNRVYGYTF. DNA for the CDR3: TGTGCCAGCAGTTTATTCAACAGGGTCTATGGCTACACCTTC.

V is TRBV28 and J is TRBJ2-7, with 9 bases fitting TRBD1. This CDR3 region has 15 residues. With 6 bases clipped from V and 5 bases from J, the junction kept 11 bases outside the gene matches. Germline V CDR1 and CDR2: MDHEN, SYDVKM. CDR3 sequence reads: CASRFDGDRDHEQYF. The CDR3 coding sequence is TGTGCCAGCAGGTTCGATGGGGACAGGGACCACGAGCAGTACTTC.

As DNA, the CDR3 is TGCGCCAGCAGCTTGAGCACAGGGATTAGGGGAGCAGATACGCAGTATTTT. Protein: CASSLSTGIRGADTQYF. The chain couples TRBV5-1 to TRBJ2-3; tentatively, D is TRBD1 (6 bases). V was cut by 1 base and J by 4 bases, with 19 bases left in between. The CDR3 spans 17 residues. The germline V gene has CDR1 SGHRS and CDR2 YFSETQ.

The CDR3 protein is CARSSTGSGNTIYF. DNA of the CDR3: TGTGCCAGAAGCTCTACAGGGTCCGGAAACACCATATATTTT. The rearrangement uses TRBV5-3 and TRBJ1-3; D may be TRBD1 (6 bases). TRBV5-3 is an ORF, and what it does is uncertain. V was pared by 3 bases and J by 4 bases, with 11 bases between. The CDR3 sequence is 14 residues long.

CDR3 nucleotide sequence: TGTGCCAGTAGTATAGATCGACGAGGTCAGCCCCAGCATTTT. Translation: CASSIDRRGQPQHF. The V call is TRBV19, the J call TRBJ1-5; D is undetermined. This CDR3 comprises 14 residues. V was clipped by 0 bases and J by 6 bases, with 9 bases between them. Germline lookup yields CDR1 LNHDA and CDR2 SQIVND (reference sequence).

The chain employs TRBV10-1 and TRBJ1-4; 7 bases align to TRBD1. Per the germline V gene, CDR1 is WNHNN and CDR2 is SYGVQD (reference sequence). The CDR3 has 15 amino acids. J gave up 10 bases and V 8 bases, and 16 bases lay outside the gene matches. In DNA form, the CDR3 reads TGCGCCAGCCGTAACGAGGGACAGCTTGAGGGAAAACTGTTTTTT. Protein sequence: CASRNEGQLEGKLFF.

The rearrangement joins TRBV3-1 (or the pseudogene TRBV3-2) to TRBJ1-4; the match to TRBD1 covers 7 bases. The CDR3 contains 15 residues. CDR1 LGHDT and CDR2 YNNKEL come from the germline V gene (reference sequence). Trimming at V came to 4 bases and at J to 5 bases, leaving 7 bases not matched to a gene. CDR3 protein: CASSPWTGANEKLFF. DNA for the CDR3: TGTGCCAGCAGCCCCTGGACAGGCGCGAATGAAAAACTGTTTTTT.